This T cell receptor (beta chain) was identified in a study of T cell changes during pregnancy in multiple sclerosis. Clones were sequenced by immunoSEQ multiplex PCR, and TCRdb holds only the in-frame ones, with some missing. The sample lists around 40,000 clones, less than 95% occurring once. V lost 2 bases, J lost 8 bases, and 6 bases lay in between. Per the germline V gene, CDR1 is MRHNA and CDR2 is SNTAGT. The CDR3 extends over 11 amino acids. Here the sequenced sample was CD4+ T cells from peripheral blood mononuclear cells, taken in the first trimester of pregnancy. This chain uses TRBV6-4 with TRBJ1-2, with D possibly matching TRBD1 (5 bases). This clonotype was sampled from a female donor in good health, enrolled as a control in a pregnancy study. CDR3 sequence: CASSDRGGYTF. CDR3 DNA sequence: TGTGCCAGCAGTGACAGGGGAGGCTACACCTTC.